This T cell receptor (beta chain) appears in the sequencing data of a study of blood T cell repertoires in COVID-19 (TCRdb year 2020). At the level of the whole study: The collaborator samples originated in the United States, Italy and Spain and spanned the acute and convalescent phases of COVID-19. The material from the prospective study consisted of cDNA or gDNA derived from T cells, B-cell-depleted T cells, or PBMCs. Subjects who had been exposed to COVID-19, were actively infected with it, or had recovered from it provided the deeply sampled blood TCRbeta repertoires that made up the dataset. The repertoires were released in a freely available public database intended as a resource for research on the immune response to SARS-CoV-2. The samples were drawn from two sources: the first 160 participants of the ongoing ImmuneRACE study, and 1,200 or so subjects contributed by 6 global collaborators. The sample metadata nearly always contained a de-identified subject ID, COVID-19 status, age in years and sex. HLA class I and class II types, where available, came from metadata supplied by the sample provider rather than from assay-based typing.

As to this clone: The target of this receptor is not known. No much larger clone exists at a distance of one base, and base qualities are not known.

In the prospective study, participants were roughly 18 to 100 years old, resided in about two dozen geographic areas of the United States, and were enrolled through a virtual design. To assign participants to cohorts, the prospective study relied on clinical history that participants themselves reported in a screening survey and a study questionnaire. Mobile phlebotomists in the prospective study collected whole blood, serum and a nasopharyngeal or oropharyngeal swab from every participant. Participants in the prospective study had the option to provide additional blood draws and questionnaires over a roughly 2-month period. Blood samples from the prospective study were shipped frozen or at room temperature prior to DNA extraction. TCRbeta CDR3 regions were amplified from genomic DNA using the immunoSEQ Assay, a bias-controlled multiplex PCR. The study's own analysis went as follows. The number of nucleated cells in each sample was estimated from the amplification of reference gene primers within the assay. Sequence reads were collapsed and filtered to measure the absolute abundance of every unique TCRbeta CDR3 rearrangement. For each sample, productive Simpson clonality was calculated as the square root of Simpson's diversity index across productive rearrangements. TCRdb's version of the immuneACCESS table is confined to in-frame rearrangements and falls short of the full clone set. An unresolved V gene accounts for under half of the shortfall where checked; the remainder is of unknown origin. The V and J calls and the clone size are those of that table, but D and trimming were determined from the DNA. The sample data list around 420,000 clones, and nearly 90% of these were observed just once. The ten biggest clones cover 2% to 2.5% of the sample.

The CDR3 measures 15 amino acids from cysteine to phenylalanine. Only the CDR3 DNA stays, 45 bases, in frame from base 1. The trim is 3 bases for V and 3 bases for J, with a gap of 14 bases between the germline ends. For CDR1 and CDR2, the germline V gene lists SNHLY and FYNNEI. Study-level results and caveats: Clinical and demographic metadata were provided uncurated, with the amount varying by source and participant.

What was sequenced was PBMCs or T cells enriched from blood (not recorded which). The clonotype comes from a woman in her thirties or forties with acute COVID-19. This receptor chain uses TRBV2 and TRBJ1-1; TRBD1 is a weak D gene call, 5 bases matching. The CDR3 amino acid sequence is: CASSDLGLGYTEAFF. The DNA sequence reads TGTGCCAGCAGTGACCTGGGACTGGGGTACACTGAAGCTTTCTTT.